Listed below are T cell receptor beta chains from one sample, sequenced in a study of early T cells in non-severe SARS-CoV-2 infection. TCRdb re-called the 5' RACE reads with MiXCR, one entry per CDR3 protein. The sample consists of tens of thousands of distinct CDR3 sequences, around 4.5% of them appearing once. The sequenced sample consisted of whole blood. These receptors were collected from an adult who was a healthcare worker with PCR-confirmed SARS-CoV-2 infection or an uninfected control (not recorded which). The CDR3 runs from the conserved cysteine through the conserved F or W. A D gene is named only where the DNA matches it firmly. Clone sizes are given selectively: once, few, many, or a class where the clone is expanded.

TGTGCCAGCAGCCGAACTACCGGGACACCTAACTATGGCTACACCTTC | CASSRTTGTPNYGYTF | few | TRBJ1-2 | . | TRBV12-3/TRBV12-4
TGTGCTAGTGGGCCAGGACTCCTTAGCACAGATACGCAGTATTTT | CASGPGLLSTDTQYF | many | TRBJ2-3 | . | TRBV12-5
TGTGCCAGCAGCCACACTAAAAAAGGACGTAAAGACACTGAAGCTTTCTTT | CASSHTKKGRKDTEAFF | many | TRBJ1-1 | . | TRBV7-2
TGTGCTAGTGGTGGGGGTAACGGGGAGCTGTTTTTT | CASGGGNGELFF | many | TRBJ2-2 | . | TRBV12-5
TGTGCCAGCCGCCCTCCCGCGGGGGGAGAGCAGTACTTC | CASRPPAGGEQYF | . | TRBJ2-7 | TRBD2 | TRBV28
TGTGCCAGCAGCCGGGACAGGGGGCAAGAGACCCAGTACTTC | CASSRDRGQETQYF | . | TRBJ2-5 | TRBD1 | TRBV7-3
TGTGCCAGCAGCTTCACCTACGAGCAGTACTTC | CASSFTYEQYF | many | TRBJ2-7 | . | TRBV7-9
TGTGCCAGCGGGGGACAGGGACGATCCATGAACACTGAAGCTTTCTTT | CASGGQGRSMNTEAFF | medium-sized | TRBJ1-1 | TRBD1 | TRBV2
TGTGCCAGCAGAGCGACAGGGAGCGACATTCAGTACTTC | CASRATGSDIQYF | . | TRBJ2-4 | TRBD1 | TRBV7-2
TGTGCCAGCAGCTTAGCGTTGGGTAGGGGGCCCCAGCATGAGCAGTTCTTC | CASSLALGRGPQHEQFF | many | TRBJ2-1 | TRBD1 | TRBV7-2
TGCAGCGTTCCGGCCTTCACCGGGGAGCTGTTTTTT | CSVPAFTGELFF | few | TRBJ2-2 | . | TRBV29-1
TGTGCCAGTGCCCGGACAGGGACAAACATTCAGTACTTC | CASARTGTNIQYF | many | TRBJ2-4 | TRBD1 | TRBV19
TGTGCCAGCTCACCACGGCAGGCGAAGACCTACGAGCAGTACTTC | CASSPRQAKTYEQYF | many | TRBJ2-7 | . | TRBV18